This T cell receptor (beta chain) was retrieved from a study of Graves' ophthalmopathy and Graves' hyperthyroidism. Patients were diagnosed from clinical symptoms, serum thyroxine, TRAb, thyroid ultrasound and orbital computed tomography. To note about this clonotype: Antigen unknown.

CDR1 and CDR2 from the germline V gene are SNHLY and FYNNEI. The CDR3 has 15 amino acids. The V gene end was trimmed by 4 bases and the J gene end by 3 bases; junction bases not matched to a gene: 7. Amplified TCR beta CDR3 regions were obtained using RNA transcripts as template. HTBI primers served in a first-round RT-PCR, which a second-round multiplex PCR followed. TCRdb used MiXCR to reprocess the multiplex PCR reads, holding one entry per CDR3 protein. The sample comprises over a million distinct CDR3 sequences, about 38% of which are singletons, and around 10% rests with the top ten. Findings and limits, study-wide: Blood contained most expanded thyroid clonotypes exceeding 0.001 frequency.

This chain joins TRBV2 and TRBJ2-7; TRBD1 agrees at 9 bases. The sequence was obtained from an adult man with Graves' hyperthyroidism. The material sequenced was peripheral blood or thyroid tissue (not recorded which). The CDR3 DNA reads as TGTGCCAGCAGTGTAGGGACAGGGCCTAACTACGAGCAGTACTTC. It specifies CASSVGTGPNYEQYF.